This T cell receptor beta chain emerged from a study of identical twins. V was pared by 4 bases and J by 2 bases, with 6 bases between. The length of the CDR3 is 14 residues. Germline V CDR1 and CDR2: MNHEY, SMNVEV (reference sequence). TCRdb passed the 5' RACE reads through MiXCR, listing each CDR3 protein once. The sample comprises 550,000 to 700,000 distinct CDR3 sequences, 9% to 10% of which are singletons, and roughly 3% rests with the top ten. This same sample was also taken into another study, of yellow fever vaccine responses in identical twins.

Sequencing was performed on PBMCs. This sequence was found in a young woman in good health. J is TRBJ2-6 and V is TRBV27; D is uncertain. The DNA of the CDR3 is TGTGCCAGCAGTTCGACCCCTGGGGCCAACGTCCTGACTTTC. Its protein product is CASSSTPGANVLTF.